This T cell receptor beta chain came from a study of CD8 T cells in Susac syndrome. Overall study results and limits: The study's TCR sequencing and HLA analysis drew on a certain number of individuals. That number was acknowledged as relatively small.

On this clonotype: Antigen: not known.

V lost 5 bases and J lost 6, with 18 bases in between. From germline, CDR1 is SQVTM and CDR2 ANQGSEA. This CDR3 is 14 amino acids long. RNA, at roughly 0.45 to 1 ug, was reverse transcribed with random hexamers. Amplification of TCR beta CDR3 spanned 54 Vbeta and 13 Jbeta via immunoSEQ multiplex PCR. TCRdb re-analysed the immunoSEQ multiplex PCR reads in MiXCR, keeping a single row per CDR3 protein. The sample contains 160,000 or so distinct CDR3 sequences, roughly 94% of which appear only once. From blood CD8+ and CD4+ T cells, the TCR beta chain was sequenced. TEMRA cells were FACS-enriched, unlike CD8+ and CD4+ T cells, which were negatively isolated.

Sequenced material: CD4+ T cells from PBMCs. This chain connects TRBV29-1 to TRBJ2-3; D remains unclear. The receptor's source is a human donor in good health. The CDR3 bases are TGCAGCGTTATTAATCAAGGTATCAAGGATACGCAGTATTTT. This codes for CSVINQGIKDTQYF.